This is a list of T cell receptor beta chains from one sample in a study of CD8 T cells in Susac syndrome. TCRdb re-analysed the immunoSEQ multiplex PCR reads in MiXCR, keeping a single row per CDR3 protein. The table records roughly 330,000 distinct CDR3 sequences, just over 90% of them present only once. Sequenced material: CD4+ T cells from PBMCs. The receptors were gathered from a human donor with multiple sclerosis. CDR3s include the opening cysteine and the closing phenylalanine or tryptophan. Fields, in order: D gene, V gene, J gene, CDR3 protein, CDR3 DNA. D genes are given only for firm matches.

.,TRBV27,TRBJ2-5,CASSSKQGETQYF,TGTGCCAGCAGTTCCAAACAGGGAGAGACCCAGTACTTC
TRBD2,TRBV20-1,TRBJ2-4,CSARDQLAGGLGQYF,TGCAGTGCTAGAGACCAGCTAGCGGGTGGCTTGGGTCAGTACTTC
TRBD1,TRBV7-2,TRBJ2-3,CASSFLGQGTDTQYF,TGTGCCAGCAGCTTCCTAGGACAGGGGACAGATACGCAGTATTTT
.,TRBV2,TRBJ2-4,CASRGRETKNIQYF,TGTGCCTCCAGGGGCAGGGAGACCAAAAACATTCAGTACTTC
.,TRBV7-9,TRBJ1-1,CASSLHPGNTEAFF,TGTGCCAGCAGCTTACATCCGGGGAACACTGAAGCTTTCTTT
.,TRBV4-2,TRBJ2-2,CASSQDLRGEELFF,TGTGCCAGCAGCCAAGATTTAAGGGGCGAGGAGCTGTTTTTT
.,TRBV9,TRBJ2-7,CASSVRSVSGDEQYF,TGTGCCAGCAGCGTTCGCTCGGTTTCTGGAGACGAGCAGTACTTC
TRBD1,TRBV5-6,TRBJ2-1,CASSTTTGGWRNEQFF,TGTGCCAGCAGCACCACGACAGGGGGCTGGAGGAATGAGCAGTTCTTC
TRBD1,TRBV6-6,TRBJ1-1,CASSYAPGQGGTEAFF,TGTGCCAGCAGTTACGCACCGGGACAGGGAGGGACTGAAGCTTTCTTT
.,TRBV3-1,TRBJ2-7,CASSQDSGSYEQYF,TGTGCCAGCAGCCAAGATAGCGGTTCCTACGAGCAGTACTTC
.,TRBV19,TRBJ1-6,CASSIGWTQHNSPLHF,TGTGCCAGTAGTATCGGTTGGACACAACATAATTCACCCCTCCACTTT